These T cell receptor beta chains were read from a single sample in a study of cytotoxic CD8 clonotypes in ibrutinib-treated CLL. Repertoires were generated with immunoSEQ multiplex PCR, while TCRdb's copy carries only in-frame clones and drops some. Here the sample spans 110,000 to 150,000 clones, 75% to 80% being singletons. The sequences come from PBMCs, collected after 24 months of ibrutinib treatment. All receptors come from a human donor with chronic lymphocytic leukemia. Both conserved end residues are part of each CDR3. D genes are given only for firm matches. Rows give clone size only sometimes, using once, few, many, or a class for an expanded clone.

>few|-|TRBJ1-3|TRBV28
CASSFQGNTIYF
TGTGCCAGCAGTTTCCAGGGAAACACCATATATTTT
>-|-|TRBJ2-5|TRBV19
CASSRGYQETQYF
TGTGCCAGTAGTAGGGGGTACCAAGAGACCCAGTACTTC
>once|-|TRBJ2-2|TRBV12-5
CASGLGASNTGELFF
TGTGCTAGTGGTTTGGGGGCATCTAACACCGGGGAGCTGTTTTTT
>-|TRBD2|TRBJ2-1|TRBV7-3
CASSWLAGAGDEQFF
TGTGCCAGCAGCTGGCTAGCGGGAGCGGGCGATGAGCAGTTCTTC
>-|-|TRBJ2-7|TRBV29-1
CSVAWRGVYEQYF
TGCAGCGTTGCGTGGAGGGGGGTGTACGAGCAGTACTTC
>few|-|TRBJ2-4|TRBV5-1
CASSLDPAGTGGFQYF
TGCGCCAGCAGCTTGGACCCGGCGGGGACTGGGGGGTTTCAGTACTTC
>-|-|TRBJ1-2|TRBV6-1
CASSDTRGNYGYTF
TGTGCCAGCAGTGATACCCGGGGTAACTATGGCTACACCTTC
>-|TRBD1|TRBJ1-4|TRBV5-1
CASSPGQGARLGEKLFF
TGCGCCAGCAGTCCAGGACAGGGGGCGCGTCTGGGGGAAAAACTGTTTTTT
>-|TRBD1|TRBJ2-7|TRBV11-1
CASSLAGTGIYEQYF
TGTGCCAGCAGCTTAGCGGGGACAGGGATCTACGAGCAGTACTTC
>-|TRBD2|TRBJ2-2|TRBV9
CASSPRVAGATGTGELFF
TGTGCCAGCAGCCCCCGGGTAGCGGGAGCCACGGGGACCGGGGAGCTGTTTTTT
>few|TRBD1|TRBJ1-2|TRBV18
CASSPRTGEGYTF
TGTGCCAGCTCACCCCGGACAGGGGAAGGCTACACCTTC
>-|-|TRBJ2-3|TRBV14
CASSQVGGLSTDTQYF
TGTGCCAGCAGCCAAGTTGGAGGGCTCTCCACAGATACGCAGTATTTT
>-|-|TRBJ1-4|TRBV7-2
CASSQGRANEKLFF
TGTGCCAGCAGCCAGGGGCGGGCTAATGAAAAACTGTTTTTT
>once|-|TRBJ2-7|TRBV7-9
CASSADPAPRYEQYF
TGTGCCAGCAGCGCAGACCCGGCCCCGAGGTACGAGCAGTACTTC
>many|TRBD1|TRBJ2-2|TRBV11-1
CASSLGRGRRRTGELFF
TGTGCCAGCAGCTTGGGAAGGGGGCGAAGAAGGACCGGGGAGCTGTTTTTT
>-|TRBD2|TRBJ2-1|TRBV4-3
CAAGLAGGDEQFF
TGCGCCGCGGGGCTAGCGGGAGGGGATGAGCAGTTCTTC
>-|-|TRBJ2-2|TRBV9
CASNVVDTGELFF
TGTGCCAGCAACGTGGTGGACACCGGGGAGCTGTTTTTT